This is a list of T cell receptor beta chains from one sample in a study of cytomegalovirus exposure and HLA in healthy donors. Sequencing used immunoSEQ multiplex PCR; TCRdb keeps in-frame clones, though not all of them. The data show some 170,000 clones, with 75% to 90% seen just once and about 4.8% held by the top ten. Material: PBMCs. These receptors were obtained from a man under 40 in good health and CMV-seronegative. The CDR3 runs from the conserved cysteine through the conserved F or W. The order of the fields is V gene, J gene, CDR3 length, clone size, D gene, CDR3 DNA, CDR3 protein. The D gene is left open where the match is weak. For some rows the clone size is stated as once, few or many, or as a class when expanded; others skip it.

v_gene: TRBV6-5
j_gene: TRBJ2-3
len: 16
abundance: .
d_gene: .
CDR3nt: TGTGCCAGCAGTTTCACCCCTAGCGTAAGCACAGATACGCAGTATTTT
CDR3aa: CASSFTPSVSTDTQYF

v_gene: TRBV5-4
j_gene: TRBJ2-1
len: 12
abundance: .
d_gene: .
CDR3nt: TGTGCCAGCAGCACAGACAGGAATGAGCAGTTCTTC
CDR3aa: CASSTDRNEQFF

v_gene: TRBV28
j_gene: TRBJ1-5
len: 14
abundance: .
d_gene: TRBD1
CDR3nt: TGTGCCAGCAGTTCCCGACAGGGGGCTCAGCCCCAGCATTTT
CDR3aa: CASSSRQGAQPQHF

v_gene: TRBV5-1
j_gene: TRBJ2-3
len: 16
abundance: .
d_gene: TRBD2
CDR3nt: TGCGCCAGCAGCTTGTTCCCAGCGGGAGACTCAGATACGCAGTATTTT
CDR3aa: CASSLFPAGDSDTQYF

v_gene: TRBV30
j_gene: TRBJ1-2
len: 13
abundance: .
d_gene: TRBD1
CDR3nt: TGTGCCTGGAGTGTCAGGGGGGCGGTTGGCTACACCTTC
CDR3aa: CAWSVRGAVGYTF

v_gene: TRBV11-2
j_gene: TRBJ2-7
len: 14
abundance: .
d_gene: TRBD1
CDR3nt: TGTGCCAGCAGCCGCCGGGACAGGGTCTACGAGCAGTACTTC
CDR3aa: CASSRRDRVYEQYF

v_gene: TRBV15
j_gene: TRBJ1-3
len: 13
abundance: once
d_gene: .
CDR3nt: TGTGCCACCACCCCGCGGGCTGGAAACACCATATATTTT
CDR3aa: CATTPRAGNTIYF

v_gene: TRBV6-5
j_gene: TRBJ2-7
len: 15
abundance: .
d_gene: TRBD2
CDR3nt: TGTGCCAGCAGTCCTAGCGGGGGCCCGTCATACGAGCAGTACTTC
CDR3aa: CASSPSGGPSYEQYF

v_gene: TRBV28
j_gene: TRBJ2-7
len: 12
abundance: .
d_gene: TRBD1
CDR3nt: TGTGCCAGCGCGACAGGGAAGCACGAGCAGTACTTC
CDR3aa: CASATGKHEQYF

v_gene: TRBV30
j_gene: TRBJ2-2
len: 15
abundance: once
d_gene: TRBD2
CDR3nt: TGTGCCTGGAGTGTAGGAGCGGGATGGGCCGGGGAGCTGTTTTTT
CDR3aa: CAWSVGAGWAGELFF

v_gene: TRBV25-1
j_gene: TRBJ2-3
len: 14
abundance: once
d_gene: .
CDR3nt: TGTGCCAGCAGTGAATATTCTCTCACAGATACGCAGTATTTT
CDR3aa: CASSEYSLTDTQYF

v_gene: TRBV18
j_gene: TRBJ1-5
len: 14
abundance: .
d_gene: .
CDR3nt: TGTGCCAGACGATTTGAGGGCCGCAATCAGCCCCAGCATTTT
CDR3aa: CARRFEGRNQPQHF

v_gene: TRBV7-9
j_gene: TRBJ1-1
len: 11
abundance: .
d_gene: .
CDR3nt: TGTGCCAGCAGCTCAGACACTGAAGCTTTCTTT
CDR3aa: CASSSDTEAFF

v_gene: TRBV11-2
j_gene: TRBJ2-3
len: 16
abundance: .
d_gene: .
CDR3nt: TGTGCCAGCAGCTTAGATGGCGGAGTTAACACAGATACGCAGTATTTT
CDR3aa: CASSLDGGVNTDTQYF

v_gene: TRBV28
j_gene: TRBJ2-7
len: 16
abundance: .
d_gene: .
CDR3nt: TGTGCCAGCAGTTTAAATTCTCGCTCAGGCTTCTACGAGCAGTACTTC
CDR3aa: CASSLNSRSGFYEQYF

v_gene: TRBV10-3
j_gene: TRBJ2-5
len: 15
abundance: few
d_gene: .
CDR3nt: TGTGCCATCAGTGAAGGAGGGGACGCTACTGAGACCCAGTACTTC
CDR3aa: CAISEGGDATETQYF

v_gene: TRBV13
j_gene: TRBJ1-1
len: 14
abundance: .
d_gene: TRBD1
CDR3nt: TGTGCCAGCAGCCCAACAGGGGGCGGCACTGAAGCTTTCTTT
CDR3aa: CASSPTGGGTEAFF

v_gene: TRBV4-2
j_gene: TRBJ1-5
len: 16
abundance: few
d_gene: .
CDR3nt: TGTGCCAGCAGCCGTGCACAGGGTTGGAGCAATCAGCCCCAGCATTTT
CDR3aa: CASSRAQGWSNQPQHF

v_gene: TRBV5-8
j_gene: TRBJ1-6
len: 15
abundance: .
d_gene: TRBD1
CDR3nt: TGTGCCAGCAGCTCCCTGACAGGGCACCCTTCACCCCTCCACTTT
CDR3aa: CASSSLTGHPSPLHF

v_gene: TRBV2
j_gene: TRBJ2-3
len: 11
abundance: .
d_gene: .
CDR3nt: TGTGCCAGCAGTTACACAGATACGCAGTATTTT
CDR3aa: CASSYTDTQYF

v_gene: TRBV7-6
j_gene: TRBJ2-1
len: 14
abundance: .
d_gene: .
CDR3nt: TGTGCCAGCAGCCCCGCCGGAGAGTACAATGAGCAGTTCTTC
CDR3aa: CASSPAGEYNEQFF

v_gene: TRBV9
j_gene: TRBJ2-7
len: 13
abundance: .
d_gene: TRBD1
CDR3nt: TGTGCCAGCAGCCCCCGACCAGGGGGCGAGCAGTACTTC
CDR3aa: CASSPRPGGEQYF

v_gene: TRBV30
j_gene: TRBJ1-2
len: 10
abundance: .
d_gene: .
CDR3nt: TGTGCCTGGGGGCGGGGAGGCTACACCTTC
CDR3aa: CAWGRGGYTF

v_gene: TRBV5-1
j_gene: TRBJ2-7
len: 12
abundance: .
d_gene: .
CDR3nt: TGCGCCAGCAGCCAGGACAATTACGAGCAGTACTTC
CDR3aa: CASSQDNYEQYF

v_gene: TRBV19
j_gene: TRBJ2-1
len: 14
abundance: .
d_gene: .
CDR3nt: TGTGCCAGTAGTATAGGTAACCTGCCTAGCGAGCAGTTCTTC
CDR3aa: CASSIGNLPSEQFF

v_gene: TRBV5-1
j_gene: TRBJ1-3
len: 15
abundance: .
d_gene: .
CDR3nt: TGCGCCAGCAGCCACACAGGGAGCTCTGGAAACACCATATATTTT
CDR3aa: CASSHTGSSGNTIYF